These 29 T cell receptor beta chains share one sample of origin, sequenced in a study of shared clonotypes between healthy human individuals. Here immunoSEQ multiplex PCR was the method, and the copy in TCRdb shows in-frame clones only, minus some. The sample lists approximately 2.1 million clones, over 90% occurring once. The sequenced sample consisted of naive CD4+ T cells from PBMCs. The subset denotes: CD45RA+ positively selected. Receptors originate from a man between 18 and 29 years old in good health. Some clones in this sample may be carry-over from other donors' samples.

J is TRBJ2-5 and V is TRBV7-2; D may be TRBD1 (7 bases). V gave up 5 bases and J gave up 5 bases, with 12 bases separating them. Germline values: CDR1 SGHTA, CDR2 FQGNSA. This CDR3 spans 13 amino acids. DNA of the CDR3: TGTGCCAGCAGCCAACAGGGGAGGGAGACCCAGTACTTC. Translating it yields CASSQQGRETQYF.

The chain links TRBV7-3 to TRBJ2-5; the D gene is possibly TRBD2 (6 bases). Trimming left V 5 bases short and J 4 bases short, with 23 bases between. The germline V gene has CDR1 SGHTA and CDR2 FQGTGA. The CDR3 extends over 17 amino acids. The DNA of the CDR3 is TGTGCCAGCAGCGTTCTCCGGCGGGATCGGGCCATAGAGACCCAGTACTTC. It yields the protein CASSVLRRDRAIETQYF.

V usage is TRBV5-1 and J usage is TRBJ1-4, with D hard to call. V gave up 3 bases and J gave up 11 bases, with 14 bases separating them. Germline assignment: CDR1 SGHRS and CDR2 YFSETQ. This CDR3 has 13 amino acids. CDR3 nucleotide sequence: TGCGCCAGCAGCTCGGGAGTCCCGGAGAAACTGTTTTTT. Encoded protein: CASSSGVPEKLFF. Looking up the rest from reference TRBV5-1 and TRBJ1-4 gives the full variable domain: KAGVTQTPRYLIKTRGQQVTLSCSPISGHRSVSWYQQTPGQGLQFLFEYFSETQRNKGNFPGRFSGRQFSNSRSEMNVSTLELGDSALYLCASSSGVPEKLFFGSGTQLSVL.

The gene calls are TRBV11-1 and TRBJ2-7; 7 bases line up with TRBD1. Germline values: CDR1 SGHAT, CDR2 FQDESV (reference sequence). The V segment lost 1 base and the J segment 6 bases; nucleotides outside the gene matches: 6. The CDR3 consists of 14 residues. The CDR3 region has the DNA TGTGCCAGCAGCTTAGGAGGGGGCTTGGGCGAGCAGTACTTC. Encoded protein: CASSLGGGLGEQYF. The variable domain in full, completed from reference TRBV11-1 and TRBJ2-7, reads EAEVAQSPRYKITEKSQAVAFWCDPISGHATLYWYRQILGQGPELLVQFQDESVVDDSQLPKDRFSAERLKGVDSTLKIQPAELGDSAMYLCASSLGGGLGEQYFGPGTRLTVT.

V usage is TRBV9 and J usage is TRBJ2-7; either TRBD1 or TRBD2 may supply D (5 bases each). V was pared by 4 bases and J by 2 bases, with 13 bases between. This CDR3 is built from 14 residues. Germline V CDR1 and CDR2: SGDLS, YYNGEE. The CDR3 nucleotides are TGTGCCAGCAGCTCTACCGGGACCACCTACGAGCAGTACTTC. Protein sequence: CASSSTGTTYEQYF. The full variable domain, completed using reference TRBV9 and TRBJ2-7, is DSGVTQTPKHLITATGQRVTLRCSPRSGDLSVYWYQQSLDQGLQFLIQYYNGEERAKGNILERFSAQQFPDLHSELNLSSLELGDSALYFCASSSTGTTYEQYFGPGTRLTVT.

Concerning this clone: This specimen includes other DNA sequences encoding the same CDR3. The rearrangement joins TRBV10-1 to TRBJ2-3; tentatively, D is TRBD1 (6 bases). Germline CDR1 WNHNN, CDR2 SYGVQD (reference sequence). The CDR3 length is 15 residues. V gave up 0 bases and J gave up 0 bases, with 7 bases separating them. The CDR3 here is CASSESGGSTDTQYF. The CDR3 DNA sequence: TGCGCCAGCAGTGAGTCAGGGGGTAGCACAGATACGCAGTATTTT.

Points on this clone: The sample has other DNA sequences that encode this CDR3 too. The genes are TRBV7-3 and TRBJ2-2, with a weak D call TRBD2 (5 bases). This CDR3 has 13 residues. Deletions cut 3 bases from V and 3 bases from J, with 5 bases between. CDR1 is SGHTA, CDR2 FQGTGA, per germline. CDR3 in amino acids: CASSFGDTGELFF. For the CDR3, the DNA is TGTGCCAGCAGCTTCGGGGACACCGGGGAGCTGTTTTTT.

V and J are TRBV5-6 and TRBJ1-5; 8 bases line up with TRBD1. CDR3 length: 16 amino acids. Germline V gene sequence: CDR1 SGHDT, CDR2 YYEEEE. Unmatched junction bases numbered 9, after V lost 4 bases and J lost 3 bases. CDR3 loop: CASSPDRGIPNQPQHF. The DNA for the CDR3 is TGTGCCAGCAGCCCCGACAGGGGTATCCCCAATCAGCCCCAGCATTTT.

The chain has TRBV6-1 and TRBJ1-1; D remains unclear. Germline CDR1 is MNHNS and CDR2 is SASEGT. V lost 5 bases and J 1 base, leaving 11 bases between the germline ends. The CDR3 is 14 residues long. CDR3 sequence: CASSWRQRNTEAFF. The CDR3 nucleotides read TGTGCCAGCAGTTGGCGGCAGAGGAACACTGAAGCTTTCTTT.

The gene calls are TRBV27 and TRBJ2-7; perhaps TRBD2 as D (5 bases). With 3 bases removed from V and 3 bases from J, the gap between germline ends came to 18 bases. The CDR3 spans 16 residues. Per the germline V gene, CDR1 is MNHEY and CDR2 is SMNVEV (reference sequence). This CDR3 reads CASSLAGGLKGYEQYF. In DNA, the CDR3 is TGTGCCAGCAGTTTGGCAGGAGGTCTTAAGGGCTACGAGCAGTACTTC.

The chain links TRBV27 to TRBJ1-5, with D possibly matching TRBD1 (5 bases). V lost 5 bases to trimming and J lost 5 bases, with 10 bases between them. The CDR3 length is 13 residues. Germline-derived CDR1 and CDR2 are MNHEY and SMNVEV (reference sequence). For the CDR3, the DNA is TGTGCCAGCAGTCTTTGGGGGGATCAGCCCCAGCATTTT. The encoded protein is CASSLWGDQPQHF.

J is TRBJ2-3 and V is TRBV6-1; possible D gene TRBD2, 6 bases. The CDR3 contains 16 residues. Germline assignment: CDR1 MNHNS and CDR2 SASEGT. V was clipped by 4 bases and J by 6 bases, with 20 bases between them. The CDR3 bases are TGTGCCAGCAGTGGACGGGTTAGGAGGGGTACGGATACGCAGTATTTT. This gives the protein CASSGRVRRGTDTQYF.

The CDR3 is CASSPTAGVEEQYF. Written as DNA, the CDR3 is TGTGCCAGCTCACCGACAGCGGGAGTTGAAGAGCAGTACTTC. The chain combines TRBV18 with TRBJ2-7; 8 nucleotides line up with TRBD2. CDR1 KGHSH and CDR2 LQKENI come from the germline V gene. The CDR3 has 14 residues. Losses at the gene ends were 3 bases for V and 7 bases for J; bases not matched to a gene: 8. The complete variable domain, with remaining parts taken from reference TRBV18 and TRBJ2-7, reads NAGVMQNPRHLVRRRGQEARLRCSPMKGHSHVYWYRQLPEEGLKFMVYLQKENIIDESGMPKERFSAEFPKEGPSILRIQQVVRGDSAAYFCASSPTAGVEEQYFGPGTRLTVT.

V and J are TRBV7-3 and TRBJ2-1; D is unresolved. The length of the CDR3 is 15 residues. V was pared by 4 bases and J by 0 bases, with 10 bases between. Germline V lookup: CDR1 SGHTA, CDR2 FQGTGA. CDR3 sequence reads: CASSSARSSYNEQFF. The CDR3 region has the DNA TGTGCCAGCAGCTCCGCTAGGAGCTCCTACAATGAGCAGTTCTTC.

The chain links TRBV28 to TRBJ1-5; 11 nucleotides agree with TRBD1. The CDR3 is 16 amino acids. Trimming at V came to 0 bases and at J to 6 bases, leaving 4 bases not matched to a gene. Germline values: CDR1 MDHEN, CDR2 SYDVKM. Here the CDR3 DNA reads TGTGCCAGCAGTTTATGGGGGACAGGGGGTGGTCAGCCCCAGCATTTT. It is translated as CASSLWGTGGGQPQHF.

J is TRBJ1-3 and V is TRBV6-6; D is undetermined. Trimming pared 8 bases from V and 0 bases from J, leaving 17 bases between. The CDR3 is made up of 16 amino acids. Per germline, CDR1 MNHNY and CDR2 SVGAGI (reference sequence). The CDR3 coding sequence is TGTGCCAGCTTGGTAGAAAGGTTCTCCTCTGGAAACACCATATATTTT. Its protein is CASLVERFSSGNTIYF.

V is TRBV5-1 and J is TRBJ2-1, with a weak D call TRBD1 (5 bases). The CDR3 covers 13 residues. CDR1 is SGHRS, CDR2 YFSETQ, per germline. Trimming stripped 2 bases from V and 14 bases from J, with 17 bases between. Written as DNA, the CDR3 is TGCGCCAGCAGCTTTGGGGCAGAAGCAAACGAGTTCTTC. This gives the protein CASSFGAEANEFF.

The chain carries TRBV7-2 and TRBJ1-1, with D possibly TRBD1 on 5 matching bases. This CDR3 contains 17 residues. Germline V gives CDR1 SGHTA, CDR2 FQGNSA. Deletions cut 5 bases from V and 1 base from J, with 20 bases between. The CDR3, as DNA: TGTGCCAGCAGCACTACAGGTGCCACTTCTGGGAACACTGAAGCTTTCTTT. Residues: CASSTTGATSGNTEAFF.

The chain couples TRBV6-4 to TRBJ1-1, with TRBD1 identical over 9 bases. The CDR3 is made up of 15 amino acids. Looked up from germline, CDR1 is MRHNA and CDR2 is SNTAGT. Unmatched junction bases numbered 15, after V lost 4 bases and J lost 12 bases. DNA of the CDR3: TGTGCCAGCAGTGTCTCCAGCGGGACAGGGAAGTTAACTTTCTTT. Encoded protein: CASSVSSGTGKLTFF.

The chain combines TRBV5-1 with TRBJ1-1, with D uncertain. Per germline, CDR1 SGHRS and CDR2 YFSETQ. With 4 bases removed from V and 1 base from J, the gap between germline ends came to 8 bases. The CDR3 totals 13 residues. CDR3 DNA: TGCGCCAGCAGCCGGAGTACGAACACTGAAGCTTTCTTT. Translating gives CASSRSTNTEAFF.

The genes are TRBV19 and TRBJ1-2; 7 bases agree with TRBD1. Germline CDR1 is LNHDA and CDR2 is SQIVND (reference sequence). The ends lost 5 bases at V and 8 bases at J; junction bases unmatched: 11. The CDR3 sequence is 14 residues long. CDR3 sequence reads: CASSPPPGTAGYTF. The CDR3 coding sequence is TGTGCCAGTAGTCCCCCACCCGGGACAGCAGGCTACACCTTC.

The chain uses TRBV11-3 and TRBJ2-7, with 10 bases identical to TRBD2. J lost 2 bases, V lost 2 bases, and 6 bases had no gene match. Germline assignment: CDR1 SGHNT and CDR2 YENEEA. This CDR3 is built from 16 residues. In DNA, the CDR3 is TGTGCCAGCAGCTTATCTAGCGGGAGTGCGCCCTACGAGCAGTACTTC. Residues: CASSLSSGSAPYEQYF.

The chain uses TRBV15 and TRBJ2-5; D possibly corresponds to TRBD1 (6 bases). Germline V gene lookup returns CDR1 LNHNV and CDR2 YYDKDF (reference sequence). The V end lost 1 base, the J end lost 4 bases, and 13 bases lay between the germline ends. The CDR3 loop spans 15 amino acids. CDR3 coding DNA: TGTGCCACCAGCAGAGTCGCAGGGGTAGTAGAGACCCAGTACTTC. Its protein product is CATSRVAGVVETQYF. The entire variable domain, with the rest obtained from reference TRBV15 and TRBJ2-5, is as follows: DAMVIQNPRYQVTQFGKPVTLSCSQTLNHNVMYWYQQKSSQAPKLLFHYYDKDFNNEADTPDNFQSRRPNTSFCFLDIRSPGLGDTAMYLCATSRVAGVVETQYFGPGTRLLVL.

This chain uses TRBV7-3 with TRBJ1-1; D call uncertain. Trimming removed 5 bases at V and 0 bases at J, with 16 bases between. The CDR3 length is 16 residues. CDR1 is SGHTA, CDR2 FQGTGA, per germline. CDR3 region: CASSLQPTRLNTEAFF. In nucleotides, the CDR3 is TGTGCCAGCAGCCTTCAACCGACACGATTGAACACTGAAGCTTTCTTT.

About this clone: The sample contains more than one DNA sequence encoding this CDR3. This rearrangement joins TRBV7-9 to TRBJ2-3, with D unresolved. CDR3 length equals 15 residues. The ends were cut back, 4 bases at V and 1 base at J, with 12 bases in the middle. Germline V lookup: CDR1 SEHNR, CDR2 FQNEAQ (reference sequence). The CDR3 DNA is TGTGCCAGCAGCTCTCGAGGTTTAGGCACAGATACGCAGTATTTT. The encoded protein is CASSSRGLGTDTQYF.

The rearrangement links TRBV7-8 to TRBJ2-7, with D tentatively TRBD1 or TRBD2 (5 bases each). Trimming shortened V by 1 base and J by 5 bases, and 15 bases separated the two germline ends. This CDR3 spans 15 amino acids. The germline gives CDR1 SGHVS, CDR2 FQNEAQ. The CDR3 bases are TGTGCCAGCAGCTTAGTCGGTCAGGGCGGGCACGAGCAGTACTTC. This sequence encodes CASSLVGQGGHEQYF.

CDR3 sequence reads: CASSLTGSEVVQPQHF. The CDR3 DNA reads TGCGCCAGCAGCCTGACAGGGTCAGAAGTGGTTCAGCCCCAGCATTTT. The chain joins TRBV5-1 to TRBJ1-5, with TRBD1 identical over 7 bases. The CDR3 is 16 residues long. V was clipped by 4 bases and J by 6 bases; unmatched bases: 13. The V gene's germline CDR1 is SGHRS and CDR2 YFSETQ.

CDR3 protein: CASSLMTGNNYGYTF. The DNA for the CDR3 is TGCGCCAGCAGCCTAATGACAGGGAATAACTATGGCTACACCTTC. The chain links TRBV5-1 to TRBJ1-2; 7 nucleotides match TRBD1. Germline CDR1 reads SGHRS; CDR2 reads YFSETQ. Losses at the gene ends were 4 bases for V and 1 base for J; bases not matched to a gene: 7. This CDR3 is 15 amino acids long.

A word on this clone: This same CDR3 is encoded by further DNA sequences in the sample. CDR3: CASSRTSGQETQYF. CDR3 bases: TGTGCCAGCAGCCGGACTAGCGGCCAAGAGACCCAGTACTTC. The chain joins TRBV11-2 to TRBJ2-5; 10 bases align to TRBD2. Germline loops: CDR1 SGHAT, CDR2 FQNNGV. J lost 1 base, V lost 5 bases, and 1 base had no gene match. This CDR3 region has 14 residues.